These 26 T cell receptor beta chains share one sample of origin, sequenced in a study of OX40 agonist ivuxolimab in advanced cancers. Sequencing used immunoSEQ multiplex PCR; TCRdb keeps in-frame clones, though not all of them. The sample consists of 98,000 or so clones, around 83% of them appearing once. This material consisted of CD4+ or CD8+ T cells sorted from blood, taken in a trial of the OX40 agonist ivuxolimab. These receptors were obtained from an adult with an advanced solid tumor such as melanoma, head and neck, liver or kidney cancer.

The chain carries TRBV6-5 and TRBJ1-6; D is uncertain. This CDR3 spans 14 amino acids. The V end lost 4 bases, the J end lost 10 bases, and 14 bases lay between the germline ends. Germline CDR1 MNHEY, CDR2 SVGAGI. The CDR3 sequence is CASSSTPPRSPLHF. The CDR3 DNA reads as TGTGCCAGCAGTTCCACCCCCCCGCGGTCACCCCTCCACTTT.

V and J are TRBV10-3 and TRBJ1-5; tentative D call: TRBD1 (5 bases). This CDR3 has 13 amino acids. The germline gives CDR1 ENHRY, CDR2 SYGVKD. Deletions cut 10 bases from V and 3 bases from J, with 13 bases between. The CDR3 loop reads CATADKNNQPQHF. The CDR3 nucleotides are TGTGCCACCGCGGACAAAAACAATCAGCCCCAGCATTTT.

The chain carries TRBV11-3 and TRBJ2-3, with D possibly matching TRBD1 (5 bases). There are 14 residues in the CDR3. The germline V gene has CDR1 SGHNT and CDR2 YENEEA. V was trimmed by 5 bases and J by 1 base, leaving 10 bases between them. CDR3 sequence reads: CASSPKGRTDTQYF. The CDR3 nucleotides are TGTGCCAGCAGCCCCAAGGGGCGCACAGATACGCAGTATTTT.

The chain joins TRBV7-2 to TRBJ2-1; TRBD1 aligns across 7 bases. J was trimmed by 7 bases and V by 5 bases; bases with no gene match: 5. Germline V gene lookup returns CDR1 SGHTA and CDR2 FQGNSA. This CDR3 is built from 13 residues. CDR3 nucleotides: TGTGCCAGCAGCACAACAGGGGTGAATGAGCAGTTCTTC. Encoded protein: CASSTTGVNEQFF.

The chain carries TRBV18 and TRBJ2-1; 7 positions match TRBD2. The CDR3 contains 16 residues. CDR1 is KGHSH, CDR2 LQKENI, per germline. J lost 4 bases, V lost 1 base, and 7 bases had no gene match. The CDR3 DNA sequence: TGTGCCAGCTCACCACGGGGGGGACCCCCGTACAATGAGCAGTTCTTC. Translating gives CASSPRGGPPYNEQFF.

The genes are TRBV2 and TRBJ1-6; D gene ambiguous. V lost 6 bases and J lost 6, with 6 bases in between. The germline gives CDR1 SNHLY, CDR2 FYNNEI. This CDR3 contains 12 residues. As DNA, the CDR3 is TGTGCCAGCAGCAAGTTTAATTCACCCCTCCACTTT. Its translation: CASSKFNSPLHF. Variable domain in full (rest from reference TRBV2 and TRBJ1-6): EPEVTQTPSHQVTQMGQEVILRCVPISNHLYFYWYRQILGQKVEFLVSFYNNEISEKSEIFDDQFSVERPDGSNFTLKIRSTKLEDSAMYFCASSKFNSPLHFGNGTRLTVT.

The chain carries TRBV5-1 and TRBJ1-3; 7 nucleotides agree with TRBD1. The CDR3 has 14 amino acids. CDR1 and CDR2 (germline): SGHRS, YFSETQ. The V segment lost 4 bases and the J segment 4 bases; nucleotides outside the gene matches: 5. The CDR3 DNA reads as TGCGCCAGCAGCACCGGGACAGCCGGAAACACCATATATTTT. Its protein is CASSTGTAGNTIYF.

This sequence joins TRBV27 and TRBJ2-7; TRBD1 aligns across 10 bases. The CDR3 is 15 residues long. CDR1 MNHEY and CDR2 SMNVEV come from the germline V gene (reference sequence). With 6 bases clipped from V and 5 bases from J, the junction kept 10 bases outside the gene matches. CDR3 loop: CASRPRDRGFHEQYF. The CDR3 DNA sequence: TGTGCCAGCAGGCCCCGGGACAGGGGTTTCCACGAGCAGTACTTC.

The CDR3 spells CASSLGPAGGRWTDTQYF. The CDR3 coding sequence is TGTGCCAGCAGCCTGGGGCCAGCGGGAGGGCGGTGGACAGATACGCAGTATTTT. The chain combines TRBV7-2 with TRBJ2-3, with 10 bases lining up with TRBD2. The CDR3 length is 18 residues. Germline lookup yields CDR1 SGHTA and CDR2 FQGNSA. V dropped 5 bases and J dropped 3; count of bases not matched to a gene: 14.

There are a few counts of this clone. The V gene is TRBV14, the J gene TRBJ2-1; a possible D gene is TRBD2 (6 bases). The CDR3 is 14 amino acids. The germline V gene has CDR1 SGHDN and CDR2 FVKESK. V lost 2 bases and J lost 4, with 9 bases in between. CDR3 sequence (DNA): TGTGCCAGCAGCCAAATACGGGGGTACAATGAGCAGTTCTTC. Encoded protein: CASSQIRGYNEQFF.

Concerning this clone: In the same sample, other DNA sequences code for this CDR3. The J gene is TRBJ1-1, the V gene TRBV6-5; D gene uncertain. The CDR3 sequence is 14 residues long. CDR1 and CDR2 (germline): MNHEY, SVGAGI. V was pared by 0 bases and J by 3 bases, with 8 bases between. Written as DNA, the CDR3 is TGTGCCAGCAGTTACTCGCGGGGAGACACTGAAGCTTTCTTT. It yields the protein CASSYSRGDTEAFF.

This clone was seen a single time. The DNA for the CDR3 is TGTGCCAGCAGCAAACAGAGCTCCTATAATTCACCCCTCCACTTT. Translated, it gives CASSKQSSYNSPLHF. V and J are TRBV11-2 and TRBJ1-6, with unresolved D. Trimming left V 5 bases short and J 0 bases short, with 8 bases between. Germline assignment: CDR1 SGHAT and CDR2 FQNNGV. The CDR3 runs 15 residues.

The CDR3 loop is CSVASGGMNTEAFF. In nucleotides, the CDR3 is TGCAGCGTTGCCTCAGGGGGTATGAACACTGAAGCTTTCTTT. V is TRBV29-1 and J is TRBJ1-1; 7 nucleotides agree with TRBD1. Trimming cost V 4 bases and J 0 bases; bases outside gene matches: 5. The CDR3 sequence is 14 residues long. Looked up from germline, CDR1 is SQVTM and CDR2 is ANQGSEA.

The DNA for the CDR3 is TGTGCCAGTAGTATTGGCAGGGAAGGAAACACCATATATTTT. Residues: CASSIGREGNTIYF. This chain links TRBV19 with TRBJ1-3; maybe TRBD1 (5 bases). Trimming took 3 bases from V and 4 from J, leaving 10 bases between them. CDR1 LNHDA and CDR2 SQIVND come from the germline V gene (reference sequence). The CDR3 length is 14 residues.

A single count supports this clone. This chain connects TRBV20-1 to TRBJ2-1; D is undetermined. CDR3 length equals 11 residues. The V end lost 5 bases, the J end lost 7 bases, and 9 bases lay between the germline ends. CDR1 and CDR2 from the germline V gene are DFQATT and SNEGSKA (reference sequence). This CDR3 reads CSAGLSNEQFF. DNA of the CDR3: TGCAGTGCTGGCCTTAGTAATGAGCAGTTCTTC.

The gene calls are TRBV4-3 and TRBJ1-2, with TRBD1 matching over 9 bases. The CDR3 has 14 amino acids. With V trimmed by 1 base and J by 6 bases, 3 bases remained unmatched. The germline V gene encodes CDR1 LGHNA and CDR2 YSLEER. CDR3 coding DNA: TGCGCCAGCAGCCAAGGGGACAGGGTGCATGGCTACACCTTC. It specifies CASSQGDRVHGYTF.

The chain combines TRBV7-9 with TRBJ1-5; D is unresolved. From germline, CDR1 is SEHNR and CDR2 FQNEAQ (reference sequence). Trimming pared 1 base from V and 7 bases from J, leaving 17 bases between. The CDR3 is 16 amino acids. The DNA for the CDR3 is TGTGCCAGCAGCTTAGGGGTACCGGGCATGGGACAGCCCCAGCATTTT. Translated, it gives CASSLGVPGMGQPQHF.

The rearrangement links TRBV7-2 to TRBJ1-1; D is ambiguous. Trimming took 5 bases from V and 1 from J, leaving 14 bases between them. The CDR3 extends over 15 amino acids. The V gene's germline CDR1 is SGHTA and CDR2 FQGNSA. CDR3 DNA sequence: TGTGCCAGCAGCGTTTACGTTGGGTCGAACACTGAAGCTTTCTTT. Protein product: CASSVYVGSNTEAFF.

This clone was found once. The J gene is TRBJ2-1, the V gene TRBV19; TRBD2 matches at 7 bases. Germline V gives CDR1 LNHDA, CDR2 SQIVND (reference sequence). The CDR3 is 20 amino acids. V shed 3 bases, J shed 5 bases, and the junction held 22 bases outside the gene matches. The CDR3 DNA sequence: TGTGCCAGTAGTATGCGAGTCGCGGGACTAAGCTTTCCGAGCCACAATGAGCAGTTCTTC. Its protein product is CASSMRVAGLSFPSHNEQFF.

The chain recombines TRBV5-5 with TRBJ2-7, with TRBD1 matching 7 bases. J gave up 0 bases and V 0 bases, and 3 bases lay outside the gene matches. Germline values: CDR1 SGHKS, CDR2 YYEKEE (reference sequence). CDR3 length: 15 residues. CDR3 amino acids: CASSLGGTASYEQYF. The CDR3, as DNA: TGTGCCAGCAGCTTGGGGGGGACAGCCTCCTACGAGCAGTACTTC.

The rearrangement uses TRBV6-5 and TRBJ1-3, with TRBD1 as a possible D gene (5 bases). CDR1 MNHEY and CDR2 SVGAGI come from the germline V gene. The CDR3 sequence is 14 residues long. V lost 6 bases to trimming and J lost 11 bases, with 20 bases between them. The CDR3 DNA reads TGTGCCAGCAGCGCTGGGGGAGGTGGGGTCGCCATATATTTT. Protein sequence: CASSAGGGGVAIYF.

The CDR3 bases are TGTGCCAGCAGGAAGACAGGGGGCTCTGGAAACACCATATATTTT. As protein: CASRKTGGSGNTIYF. The chain carries TRBV6-6 and TRBJ1-3; 9 nucleotides align to TRBD1. J gave up 0 bases and V 6 bases, and 3 bases lay outside the gene matches. The germline gives CDR1 MNHNY, CDR2 SVGAGI (reference sequence). The CDR3 has 15 residues.

The J gene is TRBJ2-7, the V gene TRBV6-5; D unresolved. CDR1 MNHEY and CDR2 SVGAGI come from the germline V gene. Trimming cost V 2 bases and J 4 bases, with 15 bases left between them. There are 15 residues in the CDR3. The CDR3: CASSYEAGESYEQYF. The CDR3 nucleotides read TGTGCCAGCAGTTACGAGGCAGGAGAGTCGTACGAGCAGTACTTC.

V usage is TRBV4-2 and J usage is TRBJ2-7; possible D gene TRBD1, 5 bases. V was clipped by 3 bases and J by 1 base, with 13 bases between them. This CDR3 spans 15 amino acids. CDR1 is LGHNA, CDR2 YNFKEQ, per germline. The CDR3 DNA sequence: TGTGCCAGCAGCCACGCAGGGATTGTATCCTACGAGCAGTACTTC. This gives the protein CASSHAGIVSYEQYF.

This clone was counted a single time. The junction shows a germline mismatch at one end, possibly a read error. The same CDR3 arises from other DNA sequences in this sample as well. V is TRBV5-8 and J is TRBJ2-5; no reliable D call. The CDR3 runs 15 residues. CDR1 and CDR2 from the germline V gene are SGHTS and YDEGEE. The CDR3 reads CASSSAHRATKTQYF. The CDR3 region has the DNA TGTGCCAGTAGCTCGGCTCACCGGGCGACGAAGACCCAGTACTTC.

V is TRBV6-5 and J is TRBJ1-6; no clear D. The CDR3 is 14 amino acids. Germline CDR1 reads MNHEY; CDR2 reads SVGAGI. Between the trimmed V and J ends, which lost 2 bases and 4 bases, there was a span of 6 bases. CDR3 protein: CASSYGQYNSPLHF. Here the CDR3 DNA reads TGTGCCAGCAGTTACGGGCAGTATAATTCACCCCTCCACTTT.